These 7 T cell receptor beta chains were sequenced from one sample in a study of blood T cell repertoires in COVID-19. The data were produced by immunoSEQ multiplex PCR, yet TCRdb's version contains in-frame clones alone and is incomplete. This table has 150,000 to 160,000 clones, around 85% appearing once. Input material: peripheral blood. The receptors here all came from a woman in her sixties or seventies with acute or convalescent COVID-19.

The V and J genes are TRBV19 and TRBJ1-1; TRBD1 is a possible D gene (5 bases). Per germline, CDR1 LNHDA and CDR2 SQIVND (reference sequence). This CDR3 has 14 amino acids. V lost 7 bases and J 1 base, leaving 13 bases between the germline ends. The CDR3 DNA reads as TGTGCCAGTACCATTATCGGGGGGAACACTGAAGCTTTCTTT. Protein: CASTIIGGNTEAFF. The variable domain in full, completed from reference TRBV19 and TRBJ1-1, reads DGGITQSPKYLFRKEGQNVTLSCEQNLNHDAMYWYRQDPGQGLRLIYYSQIVNDFQKGDIAEGYSVSREKKESFPLTVTSAQKNPTAFYLCASTIIGGNTEAFFGQGTRLTVV.

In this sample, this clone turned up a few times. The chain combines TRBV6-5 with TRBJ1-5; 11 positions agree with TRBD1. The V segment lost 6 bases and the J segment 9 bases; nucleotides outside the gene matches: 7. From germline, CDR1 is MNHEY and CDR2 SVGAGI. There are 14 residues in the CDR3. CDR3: CASRPGTGGRPQHF. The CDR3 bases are TGTGCCAGCAGGCCCGGGACAGGGGGGAGGCCCCAGCATTTT.

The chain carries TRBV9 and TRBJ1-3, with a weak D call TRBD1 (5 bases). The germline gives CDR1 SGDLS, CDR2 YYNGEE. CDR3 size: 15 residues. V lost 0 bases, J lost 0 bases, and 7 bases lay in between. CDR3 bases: TGTGCCAGCAGCGTAGACAGGAGCTCTGGAAACACCATATATTTT. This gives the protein CASSVDRSSGNTIYF.

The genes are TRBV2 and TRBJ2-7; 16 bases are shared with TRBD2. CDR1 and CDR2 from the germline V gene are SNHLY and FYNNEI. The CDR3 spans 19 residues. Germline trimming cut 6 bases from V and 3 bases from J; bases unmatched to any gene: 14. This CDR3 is CASRGNPGLAGGTGYEQYF. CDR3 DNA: TGTGCCAGCAGGGGAAATCCGGGACTAGCGGGGGGGACGGGCTACGAGCAGTACTTC.

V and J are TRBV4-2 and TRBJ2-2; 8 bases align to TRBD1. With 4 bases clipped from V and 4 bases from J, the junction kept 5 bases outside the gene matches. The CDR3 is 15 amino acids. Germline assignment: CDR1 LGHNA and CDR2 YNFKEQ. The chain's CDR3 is CASSPRQGSTGELFF. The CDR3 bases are TGTGCCAGCAGCCCCCGACAGGGGAGCACCGGGGAGCTGTTTTTT.

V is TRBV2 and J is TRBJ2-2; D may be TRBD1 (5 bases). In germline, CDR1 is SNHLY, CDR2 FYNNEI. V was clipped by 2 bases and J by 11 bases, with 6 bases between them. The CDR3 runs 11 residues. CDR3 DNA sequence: TGTGCCAGCAGTGAACAGGGAGAGCTGTTTTTT. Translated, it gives CASSEQGELFF.

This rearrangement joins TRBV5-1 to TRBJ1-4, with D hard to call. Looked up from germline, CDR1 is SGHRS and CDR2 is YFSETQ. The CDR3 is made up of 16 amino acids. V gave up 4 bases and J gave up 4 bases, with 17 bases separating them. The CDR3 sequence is CASSPRGLADNEKLFF. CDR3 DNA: TGCGCCAGCAGCCCTCGCGGCTTGGCCGATAATGAAAAACTGTTTTTT.